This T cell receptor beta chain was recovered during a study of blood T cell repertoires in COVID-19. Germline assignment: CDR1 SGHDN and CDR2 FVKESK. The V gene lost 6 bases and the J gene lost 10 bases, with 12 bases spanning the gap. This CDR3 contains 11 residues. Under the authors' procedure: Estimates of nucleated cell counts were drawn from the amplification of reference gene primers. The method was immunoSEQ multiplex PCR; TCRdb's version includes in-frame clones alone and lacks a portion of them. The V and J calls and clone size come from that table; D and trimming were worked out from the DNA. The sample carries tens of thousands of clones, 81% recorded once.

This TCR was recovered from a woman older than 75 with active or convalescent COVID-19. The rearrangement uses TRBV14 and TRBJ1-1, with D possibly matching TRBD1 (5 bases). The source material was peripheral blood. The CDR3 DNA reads TGTGCCAGCAGGTCGGGGGGAAGAGCTTTCTTT. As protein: CASRSGGRAFF.